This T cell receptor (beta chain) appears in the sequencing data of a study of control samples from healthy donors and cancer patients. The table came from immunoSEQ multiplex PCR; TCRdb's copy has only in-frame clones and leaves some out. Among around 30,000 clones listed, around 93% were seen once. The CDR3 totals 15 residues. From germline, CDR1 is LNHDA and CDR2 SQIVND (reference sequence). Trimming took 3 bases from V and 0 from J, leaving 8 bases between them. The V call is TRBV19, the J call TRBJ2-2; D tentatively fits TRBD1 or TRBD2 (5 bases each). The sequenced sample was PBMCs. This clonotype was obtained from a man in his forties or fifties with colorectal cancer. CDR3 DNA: TGTGCCAGTAGTATGGTGGGGGCGAACACCGGGGAGCTGTTTTTT. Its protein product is CASSMVGANTGELFF.